Following are 8 T cell receptor beta chains from one sample sequenced in a study of shared clonotypes between healthy human individuals. The repertoire was sequenced with immunoSEQ multiplex PCR; TCRdb's copy has only in-frame clones and lacks some. The table has about 2 million clones, about 94% seen once. Naive-designated CD8 cells lacked CD45RO, were positively enriched for CCR7, and omitted terminally differentiated effector memory CD45RA+ cells. Sequenced sample: naive CD8+ T cells sorted from blood. These receptors originate from a man younger than 35 in good health.

V usage is TRBV6-5 and J usage is TRBJ1-1, with D perhaps TRBD1 (5 bases). The CDR3 consists of 14 residues. Germline CDR1 is MNHEY and CDR2 is SVGAGI. Deletions cut 4 bases from V and 1 base from J, with 10 bases between. CDR3 amino acids: CASSWDGENTEAFF. The CDR3 region has the DNA TGTGCCAGCAGTTGGGACGGAGAGAACACTGAAGCTTTCTTT.

Points on this clone: The same CDR3 can be traced to other DNA sequences in this sample. V usage is TRBV6-6 and J usage is TRBJ2-7; no firm D call. The germline V and J ends were trimmed by 3 bases and 0 bases, with 6 bases remaining between them. The CDR3 consists of 13 residues. The germline V gene has CDR1 MNHNY and CDR2 SVGAGI (reference sequence). Here the CDR3 DNA reads TGTGCCAGCAGTTATCAGAGCTCCTACGAGCAGTACTTC. Translation gives CASSYQSSYEQYF.

The chain is built from TRBV4-2 and TRBJ2-7; the match to TRBD1 covers 7 bases. CDR1 and CDR2 from the germline V gene are LGHNA and YNFKEQ. V was clipped by 2 bases and J by 0 bases; unmatched bases: 4. The CDR3 is 15 amino acids. The CDR3 spells CASSQTGVPSYEQYF. CDR3 DNA: TGTGCCAGCAGCCAAACAGGGGTCCCCTCCTACGAGCAGTACTTC.

The rearrangement uses TRBV6-1 and TRBJ2-7, with TRBD2 matching 7 bases. The CDR3 is 14 residues long. CDR1 and CDR2 (germline): MNHNS, SASEGT. V gave up 6 bases and J gave up 2 bases; unmatched junction bases: 7. CDR3 protein: CASRPLSGTYEQYF. The DNA of the CDR3 is TGTGCCAGCAGACCACTAAGCGGGACCTACGAGCAGTACTTC.

V and J are TRBV19 and TRBJ1-6; no clear D. In germline, CDR1 is LNHDA, CDR2 SQIVND (reference sequence). The V end lost 3 bases, the J end lost 2 bases, and 5 bases lay between the germline ends. CDR3 size: 14 residues. CDR3 DNA: TGTGCCAGTAGTATTTTCCCCTATAATTCACCCCTCCACTTT. Translated: CASSIFPYNSPLHF.

This chain connects TRBV23-1 to TRBJ2-5; perhaps TRBD1 as D (7 bases). TRBV23-1 is labeled an ORF, and its function is uncertain. Trimming took 4 bases from V and 5 from J, leaving 20 bases between them. The CDR3 extends over 16 amino acids. CDR3 coding DNA: TGCGCCAGCAGTCGAGACAGGGACTCAAAAAACGAGACCCAGTACTTC. Protein: CASSRDRDSKNETQYF.

The gene calls are TRBV14 and TRBJ2-3; weak D call: TRBD2 (6 bases). From germline, CDR1 is SGHDN and CDR2 FVKESK. Deletions cut 0 bases from V and 0 bases from J, with 13 bases between. There are 17 residues in the CDR3. The chain's CDR3 is CASSQEEVAASTDTQYF. The CDR3 DNA sequence: TGTGCCAGCAGCCAAGAGGAGGTAGCGGCTAGCACAGATACGCAGTATTTT. Together with reference TRBV14 and TRBJ2-3, the CDR3 gives the full variable domain: EAGVTQFPSHSVIEKGQTVTLRCDPISGHDNLYWYRRVMGKEIKFLLHFVKESKQDESGMPNNRFLAERTGGTYSTLKVQPAELEDSGVYFCASSQEEVAASTDTQYFGPGTRLTVL.

With regard to this clone: Other nucleotide sequences from this sample produce the same CDR3. The chain carries TRBV11-2 and TRBJ2-7; D remains ambiguous. Trimming took 2 bases from V and 2 from J, leaving 4 bases between them. Germline CDR1 reads SGHAT; CDR2 reads FQNNGV. The CDR3 has 12 residues. CDR3 residues: CASSLLAYEQYF. The CDR3 nucleotides are TGTGCCAGCAGCTTATTAGCCTACGAGCAGTACTTC.